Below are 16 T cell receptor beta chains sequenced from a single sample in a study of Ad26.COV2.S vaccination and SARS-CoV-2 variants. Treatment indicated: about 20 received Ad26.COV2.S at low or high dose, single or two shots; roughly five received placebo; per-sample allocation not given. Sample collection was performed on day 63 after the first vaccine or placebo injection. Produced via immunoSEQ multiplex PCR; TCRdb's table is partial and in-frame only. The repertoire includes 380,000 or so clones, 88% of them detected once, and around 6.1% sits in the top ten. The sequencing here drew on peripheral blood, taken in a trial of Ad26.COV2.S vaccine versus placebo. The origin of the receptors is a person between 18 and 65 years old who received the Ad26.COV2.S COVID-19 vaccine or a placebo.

Written as DNA, the CDR3 is TGTGCCAGCAGACAACCGGGACTAGCGGGAGAGGAGCAGTACTTC. Protein sequence: CASRQPGLAGEEQYF. This chain links TRBV27 with TRBJ2-7; 14 positions match TRBD2. The CDR3 is 15 residues long. The ends lost 6 bases at V and 7 bases at J; junction bases unmatched: 8. Germline CDR1 MNHEY, CDR2 SMNVEV (reference sequence).

CDR3 DNA sequence: TGTGCCAGCAGCCCCCTCCGGAATAATTCACCCCTCCACTTT. The encoded protein is CASSPLRNNSPLHF. The rearrangement uses TRBV6-5 and TRBJ1-6; no firm D call. V gave up 6 bases and J gave up 5 bases, with 11 bases separating them. Germline CDR1 MNHEY, CDR2 SVGAGI. There are 14 residues in the CDR3.

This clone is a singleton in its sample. This chain's CDR3 is CASSLLVPYYGYTF. DNA of the CDR3: TGTGCCAGCAGTTTATTGGTTCCTTACTATGGCTACACCTTC. The chain employs TRBV28 and TRBJ1-2; no firm D call. Germline V gene sequence: CDR1 MDHEN, CDR2 SYDVKM. This CDR3 contains 14 residues. The germline V and J ends were trimmed by 1 base and 3 bases, with 9 bases remaining between them.

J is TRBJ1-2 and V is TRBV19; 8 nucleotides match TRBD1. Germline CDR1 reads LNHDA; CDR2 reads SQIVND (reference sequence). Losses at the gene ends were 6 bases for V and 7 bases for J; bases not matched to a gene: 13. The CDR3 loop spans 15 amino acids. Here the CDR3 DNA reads TGTGCCAGTAGCGTACCGGACAGGGTTTCAAGTGGCTACACCTTC. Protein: CASSVPDRVSSGYTF.

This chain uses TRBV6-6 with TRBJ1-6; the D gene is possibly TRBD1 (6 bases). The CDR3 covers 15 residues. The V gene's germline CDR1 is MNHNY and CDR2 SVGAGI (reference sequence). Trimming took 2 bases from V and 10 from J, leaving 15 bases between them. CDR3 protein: CASSYHPDRNSPLHF. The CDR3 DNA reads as TGTGCCAGCAGTTACCATCCCGACAGGAACTCACCCCTCCACTTT.

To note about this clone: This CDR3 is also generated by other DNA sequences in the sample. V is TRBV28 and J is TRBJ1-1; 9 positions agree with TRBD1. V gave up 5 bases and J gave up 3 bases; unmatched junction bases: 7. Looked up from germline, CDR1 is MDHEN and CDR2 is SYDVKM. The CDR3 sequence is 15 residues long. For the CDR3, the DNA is TGTGCCAGCAGTCTGGGGACAGGGAGGGACACTGAAGCTTTCTTT. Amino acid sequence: CASSLGTGRDTEAFF.

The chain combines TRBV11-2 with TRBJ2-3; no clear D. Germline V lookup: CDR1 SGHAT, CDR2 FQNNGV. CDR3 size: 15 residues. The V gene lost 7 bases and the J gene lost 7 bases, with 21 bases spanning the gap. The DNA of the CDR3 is TGTGCCAGCACCTCCAATACGGGCGGCCTAAATACGCAGTATTTT. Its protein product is CASTSNTGGLNTQYF. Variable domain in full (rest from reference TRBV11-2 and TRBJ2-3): EAGVAQSPRYKIIEKRQSVAFWCNPISGHATLYWYQQILGQGPKLLIQFQNNGVVDDSQLPKDRFSAERLKGVDSTLKIQPAKLEDSAVYLCASTSNTGGLNTQYFGPGTRLTVL.

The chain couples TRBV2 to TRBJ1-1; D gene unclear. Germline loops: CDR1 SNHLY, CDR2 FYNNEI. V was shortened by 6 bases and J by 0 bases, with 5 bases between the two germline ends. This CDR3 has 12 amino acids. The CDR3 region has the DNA TGTGCCAGCAGCTTATTGAACACTGAAGCTTTCTTT. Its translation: CASSLLNTEAFF. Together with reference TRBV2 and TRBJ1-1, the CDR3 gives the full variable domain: EPEVTQTPSHQVTQMGQEVILRCVPISNHLYFYWYRQILGQKVEFLVSFYNNEISEKSEIFDDQFSVERPDGSNFTLKIRSTKLEDSAMYFCASSLLNTEAFFGQGTRLTVV.

CDR3 DNA: TGTGCCAGTAGGGTAGGGTTCAATGAGCAGTTCTTC. Residues: CASRVGFNEQFF. The chain joins TRBV19 to TRBJ2-1; D remains ambiguous. This CDR3 contains 12 residues. Germline CDR1 and CDR2: LNHDA and SQIVND (reference sequence). Trimming pared 6 bases from V and 6 bases from J, leaving 9 bases between.

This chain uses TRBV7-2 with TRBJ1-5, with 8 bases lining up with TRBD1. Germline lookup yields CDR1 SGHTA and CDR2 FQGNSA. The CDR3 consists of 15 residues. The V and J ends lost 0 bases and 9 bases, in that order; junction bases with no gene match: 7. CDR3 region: CASSLAQGAHMPQHF. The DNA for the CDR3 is TGTGCCAGCAGCTTAGCGCAGGGGGCCCATATGCCCCAGCATTTT.

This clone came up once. CDR3 loop: CAWSRSLAGGPGTDTQYF. CDR3 in DNA: TGTGCCTGGAGTAGGAGTCTAGCGGGGGGGCCAGGCACAGATACGCAGTATTTT. This sequence joins TRBV30 and TRBJ2-3; TRBD2 matches 12 bases. Trimming removed 2 bases from V and 1 base from J; junction bases left unmatched: 10. Germline CDR1 and CDR2: GTSNPN and SVGIG (reference sequence). This CDR3 contains 18 residues.

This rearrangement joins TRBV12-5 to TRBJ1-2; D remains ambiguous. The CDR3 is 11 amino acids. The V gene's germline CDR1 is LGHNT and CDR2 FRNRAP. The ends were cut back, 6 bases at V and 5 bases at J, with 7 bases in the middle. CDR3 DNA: TGTGCTAGTGGCTTAAATTATGGCTACACCTTC. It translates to CASGLNYGYTF.

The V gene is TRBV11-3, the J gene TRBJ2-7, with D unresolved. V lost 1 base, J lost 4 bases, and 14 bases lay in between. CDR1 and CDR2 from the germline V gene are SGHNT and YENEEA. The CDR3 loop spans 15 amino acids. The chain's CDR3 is CASSLGYTAVYEQYF. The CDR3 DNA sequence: TGTGCCAGCAGCTTAGGCTACACGGCGGTATACGAGCAGTACTTC.

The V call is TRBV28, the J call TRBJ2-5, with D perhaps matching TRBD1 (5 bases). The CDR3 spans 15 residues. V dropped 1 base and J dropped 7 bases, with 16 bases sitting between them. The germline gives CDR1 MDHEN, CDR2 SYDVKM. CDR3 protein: CASSLSTGGLGTQYF. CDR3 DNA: TGTGCCAGCAGTTTATCCACAGGTGGTCTAGGGACCCAGTACTTC.

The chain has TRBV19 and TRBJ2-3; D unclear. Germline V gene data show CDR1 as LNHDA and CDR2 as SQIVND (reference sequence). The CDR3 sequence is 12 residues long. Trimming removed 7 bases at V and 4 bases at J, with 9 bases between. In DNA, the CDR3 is TGTGCCAGTAAGGCCCTGTCAGATACGCAGTATTTT. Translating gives CASKALSDTQYF.

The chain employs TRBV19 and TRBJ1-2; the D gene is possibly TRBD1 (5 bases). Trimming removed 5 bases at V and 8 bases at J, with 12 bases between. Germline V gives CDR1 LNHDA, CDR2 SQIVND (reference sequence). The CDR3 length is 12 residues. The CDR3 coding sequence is TGTGCCAGTAGTGAGACAGTCTCAGGCTACACCTTC. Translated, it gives CASSETVSGYTF.